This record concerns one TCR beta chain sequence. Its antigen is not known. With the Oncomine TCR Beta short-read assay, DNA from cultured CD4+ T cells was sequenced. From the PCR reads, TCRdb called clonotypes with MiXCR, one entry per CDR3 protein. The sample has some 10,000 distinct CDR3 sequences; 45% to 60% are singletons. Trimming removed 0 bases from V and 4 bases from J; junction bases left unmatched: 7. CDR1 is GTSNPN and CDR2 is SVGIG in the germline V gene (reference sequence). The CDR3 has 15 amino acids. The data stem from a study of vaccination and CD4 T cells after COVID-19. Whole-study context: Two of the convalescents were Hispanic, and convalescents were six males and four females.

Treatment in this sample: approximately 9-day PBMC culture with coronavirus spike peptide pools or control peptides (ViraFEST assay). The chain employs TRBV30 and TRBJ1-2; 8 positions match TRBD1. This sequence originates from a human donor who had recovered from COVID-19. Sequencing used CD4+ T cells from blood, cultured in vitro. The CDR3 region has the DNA TGTGCCTGGAGTGTATCGAGAACAGGGGGCTATGGCTACACCTTC. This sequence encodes CAWSVSRTGGYGYTF.